These T cell receptor beta chains were read from a single sample in a study of cytomegalovirus exposure and HLA in healthy donors. Assay used: immunoSEQ multiplex PCR; TCRdb lists only in-frame clones, some missing. The data show roughly 65,000 clones, around four fifths seen once. The sequenced sample was PBMCs. The receptors were gathered from a woman under 40 in good health and CMV-seronegative. Each CDR3 is given with its conserved first and last residue. D genes are given only for firm matches. Clone size is given for some rows only: seen once, a few or many times, or a class if the clone is expanded.

>NA|TRBJ2-1|NA|TRBV7-2
TGTGCCAGCAGCTTAGCGCCGAGCGGTGTCTACAATGAGCAGTTCTTC
CASSLAPSGVYNEQFF
>NA|TRBJ2-3|NA|TRBV4-3
TGCGCCAGCAGCCAAGATTCCCCCGGCAGCGGTCTGAGGGCAGATACGCAGTATTTT
CASSQDSPGSGLRADTQYF
>TRBD1|TRBJ1-6|NA|TRBV4-1
TGCGCCAGCAGCCACCCCGGGACAGATAATTCACCCCTCCACTTT
CASSHPGTDNSPLHF
>NA|TRBJ1-1|NA|TRBV19
TGTGCCAGTAAGAGAAACACTGAAGCTTTCTTT
CASKRNTEAFF
>NA|TRBJ1-2|NA|TRBV6-1
TGTGCCAGCAGTGACAGGGTAACGATTCCAACGGGCTACACCTTC
CASSDRVTIPTGYTF
>TRBD1|TRBJ1-1|NA|TRBV12-5
TGTGCTAGTGGGCGACAGGGGGCGAGCACTGAAGCTTTCTTT
CASGRQGASTEAFF
>NA|TRBJ1-6|NA|TRBV4-1
TGCGCCAGCAGCCAACGTCCTGATTCACCCCTCCACTTT
CASSQRPDSPLHF
>TRBD1|TRBJ2-3|NA|TRBV30
TGTGCCTGGAGTCTCCGGGACAGGGTAAAAAATACGCAGTATTTT
CAWSLRDRVKNTQYF
>TRBD1|TRBJ2-7|NA|TRBV30
TGTGCCTGGAGTGTGGGGTCAGGGGGTTACGAGCAGTACTTC
CAWSVGSGGYEQYF
>NA|TRBJ2-3|NA|TRBV18
TGTGCCAGCTCCCCTTTTGACTTAGATACGCAGTATTTT
CASSPFDLDTQYF
>NA|TRBJ2-7|NA|TRBV7-8
TGTGCCAGCAGCTTCTCTACAGGGCCCTACGAGCAGTACTTC
CASSFSTGPYEQYF
>TRBD1|TRBJ2-3|NA|TRBV2
TGTGCCAGCACCGCTGGGACAGGGGGCACAGATACGCAGTATTTT
CASTAGTGGTDTQYF
>NA|TRBJ1-1|NA|TRBV11-2
TGTGCCAGCAGCCCGGGTCTGAACACTGAAGCTTTCTTT
CASSPGLNTEAFF
>NA|TRBJ1-1|NA|TRBV4-1
TGCGCCAGCAGCCAAGCCCCGGGACAAGGGTTCAGGGACACTGAAGCTTTCTTT
CASSQAPGQGFRDTEAFF
>TRBD1|TRBJ2-1|NA|TRBV6-6
TGTGCCAGCAGTCCCCGGGACAGGGGAATCAATGAGCAGTTCTTC
CASSPRDRGINEQFF
>NA|TRBJ1-1|NA|TRBV18
TGTGCCAGCTCACGAGGCGGGAACACTGAAGCTTTCTTT
CASSRGGNTEAFF
>NA|TRBJ1-2|once|TRBV30
TGTGCCTGGAGTGCCTTCTATGGCTACACCTTC
CAWSAFYGYTF
>NA|TRBJ2-2|few|TRBV6-5
TGTGCCAGCAGTTACGGCCCAGGGGAGCTGTTTTTT
CASSYGPGELFF
>NA|TRBJ1-6|NA|TRBV4-1
TGCGCCAGCAGCCAAGGACTTCAAAGCTCCTATAATTCACCCCTCCACTTT
CASSQGLQSSYNSPLHF
>TRBD1|TRBJ2-7|NA|TRBV6-5
TGTGCCAGCAGTAACCGGGACAGGGGTAGCGAGCAGTACTTC
CASSNRDRGSEQYF
>NA|TRBJ1-5|NA|TRBV6-1
TGTGCCAGCAGCCCACAGGGTCCAGACCAGCCCCAGCATTTT
CASSPQGPDQPQHF
>NA|TRBJ1-2|few|TRBV7-9
TGTGCCAGCAGCTTCCTCACAGGGAACCCCTATGGCTACACCTTC
CASSFLTGNPYGYTF
>TRBD1|TRBJ2-7|NA|TRBV10-1
TGCGCCAGCTACTTCGGGACAGGGGACCACGAGCAGTACTTC
CASYFGTGDHEQYF
>TRBD2|TRBJ2-3|NA|TRBV4-2
TGTGCCAGCAGCCAAGCAGCGGGGTGGGGCACAGATACGCAGTATTTT
CASSQAAGWGTDTQYF
>TRBD2|TRBJ2-1|NA|TRBV30
TGTGCCTGGAGTGTATTAACTAGCGGGAGGGCCAGGTCCTACAATGAGCAGTTCTTC
CAWSVLTSGRARSYNEQFF
>TRBD1|TRBJ1-5|NA|TRBV6-6
TGTGCCAGCGCCAGACAGGGGGAAAATCAGCCCCAGCATTTT
CASARQGENQPQHF
>NA|TRBJ2-7|NA|TRBV5-1
TGCGCCAGCAGCTCAACCCCGACGGAGCCCCGGCAGTACTTC
CASSSTPTEPRQYF
>NA|TRBJ1-6|NA|TRBV5-1
TGCGCCAGCAGCCTCCAGGCGGGGGCCGATAATTCACCCCTCCACTTT
CASSLQAGADNSPLHF
>TRBD2|TRBJ2-5|NA|TRBV30
TGTGCCTGGAGTGGGGTAGCGGGAGAGACCCAGTACTTC
CAWSGVAGETQYF
>NA|TRBJ2-7|NA|TRBV6-1
TGTGCCAGCATCCAGGGCTCCTACGAGCAGTACTTC
CASIQGSYEQYF
>NA|TRBJ2-3|NA|TRBV10-3
TGTGCCGCCGGGCCAGGACAGAGCACAGATACGCAGTATTTT
CAAGPGQSTDTQYF
>TRBD1|TRBJ1-5|NA|TRBV6-5
TGTGCCAGCAGCCCTACAGGGGGCGCGGGGCCCCAGCATTTT
CASSPTGGAGPQHF
>TRBD2|TRBJ2-5|NA|TRBV15
TGTGCCACCAGCATAAGACTAGCGGGAGAGACCCAGTACTTC
CATSIRLAGETQYF
>NA|TRBJ1-1|once|TRBV28
TGTGCCAGCAGTCGTAGGACGGGGATGAACACTGAAGCTTTCTTT
CASSRRTGMNTEAFF
>NA|TRBJ1-1|NA|TRBV6-1
TGTGCCAGCATGCAGGGCGAGTGGACTGAAGCTTTCTTT
CASMQGEWTEAFF
>NA|TRBJ1-1|NA|TRBV7-3
TGTGCCAGCACCCCCCGAAGGAGGGATGAAGCTTTCTTT
CASTPRRRDEAFF
>NA|TRBJ2-5|few|TRBV5-6
TGTGCCAGCAGCTCCCAGTCGGAGACCCAGTACTTC
CASSSQSETQYF
>NA|TRBJ1-4|NA|TRBV7-9
TGTGCCAGCAGGCCTAACCCTAATGAAAAACTGTTTTTT
CASRPNPNEKLFF
>NA|TRBJ1-1|once|TRBV30
TGTGCCTGGAGTTTCGGTAGCACTGAAGCTTTCTTT
CAWSFGSTEAFF
>NA|TRBJ2-2|few|TRBV28
TGTGCCAGCAGTTTGCGGGAAACAGGAGAGACCGGGGAGCTGTTTTTT
CASSLRETGETGELFF
>NA|TRBJ2-2|once|TRBV4-3
TGCGCCAGCAGCCAAAATGTGGGAGTCGAAAACACCGGGGAGCTGTTTTTT
CASSQNVGVENTGELFF
>NA|TRBJ2-3|NA|TRBV7-2
TGTGCCAGCAGCCGCCAGGTAACTAGCACAGATACGCAGTATTTT
CASSRQVTSTDTQYF
>NA|TRBJ1-4|NA|TRBV5-4
TGTGCCAGCAGCTTGGAGCGGGGGAAACTGTTTTTT
CASSLERGKLFF